These 8 T cell receptor beta chains share one sample of origin, sequenced in a study of beta chain features in type 1 diabetes. The study reverse transcribed the entire isolated RNA, so it sequenced expressed TCRB transcripts. Libraries were prepared by immunoSEQ multiplex PCR; TCRdb keeps only in-frame clonotypes and omits some of them. The sample has over 350,000 clones, around 15% seen once. The sequencing sample was made of naive CD4+ T cells from blood. Receptors were obtained from a woman aged 18-30 years in good health.

The rearrangement uses TRBV21-1 and TRBJ2-1; TRBD2 is the table's D call, not checked against the DNA. TRBV21-1 represents a pseudogene. The CDR3 extends over 16 amino acids. The CDR3 is CASSPFGSTAYNEQFF. The CDR3 DNA reads as TGTGCCAGCAGTCCCTTCGGGTCTACCGCCTACAATGAGCAGTTCTTC.

J is TRBJ1-5 and V is TRBV30; 10 nucleotides agree with TRBD1. J lost 7 bases, V lost 2 bases, and 8 bases had no gene match. Germline-derived CDR1 and CDR2 are GTSNPN and SVGIG (reference sequence). The CDR3 runs to 15 residues. As DNA, the CDR3 is TGTGCCTGGAGTCCCGGGACAGGGGTACGCCAGCCCCAGCATTTT. Amino acids: CAWSPGTGVRQPQHF.

V and J are TRBV6-5 and TRBJ2-3, with no clear D. Germline V lookup: CDR1 MNHEY, CDR2 SVGAGI. The V gene lost 0 bases and the J gene lost 8 bases, with 15 bases spanning the gap. This CDR3 region has 15 residues. CDR3 DNA sequence: TGTGCCAGCAGTTACTCCAGCTTGGCCCCGGGTACGCAGTATTTT. It specifies CASSYSSLAPGTQYF.

This clone was detected a few times. The chain is built from TRBV25-1 and TRBJ2-3; D remains unclear. Germline V CDR1 and CDR2: MGHDK, SYGVNS. The V and J ends lost 3 bases and 6 bases respectively, with 10 bases between them. The CDR3 has 13 residues. CDR3: CASSDSPPDTQYF. The CDR3 region has the DNA TGTGCCAGCAGTGACTCTCCCCCCGATACGCAGTATTTT.

This clone appeared a few times. The chain recombines TRBV19 with TRBJ2-5; D perhaps matches TRBD1 (5 bases). Germline CDR1 LNHDA, CDR2 SQIVND (reference sequence). The CDR3 has 16 amino acids. The ends were cut back, 4 bases at V and 2 bases at J, with 17 bases in the middle. CDR3 bases: TGTGCCAGTAGTACCTCGACAGCCCGGCGGCAAGAGACCCAGTACTTC. This translates into CASSTSTARRQETQYF.

A few counts support this clone. The chain uses TRBV5-1 and TRBJ2-1; weak D call: TRBD2 (5 bases). Per the germline V gene, CDR1 is SGHRS and CDR2 is YFSETQ. The germline V and J ends were trimmed by 3 bases and 8 bases, with 15 bases remaining between them. The CDR3 has 14 residues. CDR3 in DNA: TGCGCCAGCAGCTCCTCGGGGATCTCACATGAGCAGTTCTTC. This sequence encodes CASSSSGISHEQFF.

V is TRBV19 and J is TRBJ2-2, with a possible D match to TRBD1 (6 bases). Trimming shortened V by 3 bases and J by 9 bases, and 20 bases separated the two germline ends. This CDR3 spans 16 amino acids. Germline V gene lookup returns CDR1 LNHDA and CDR2 SQIVND (reference sequence). CDR3 nucleotide sequence: TGTGCCAGTAGTATGAGAGACAGGCTCCAAGGAAGGGAGCTGTTTTTT. Translation gives CASSMRDRLQGRELFF.

Points on this clone: Distinct nucleotide sequences in the sample also encode this CDR3. V is TRBV5-1 and J is TRBJ2-7; TRBD2 aligns across 11 bases. Germline values: CDR1 SGHRS, CDR2 YFSETQ. The trim removed 3 bases at V and 4 bases at J, leaving 3 bases unmatched. The CDR3 is 14 amino acids. This chain's CDR3 is CASSSTSGSYEQYF. The CDR3 coding sequence is TGCGCCAGCAGCTCAACTAGCGGGAGTTACGAGCAGTACTTC.